The following is a T cell receptor (beta chain) sequence with its context. This sample was included in a study of blood T cell repertoires in COVID-19. About the research overall: The United States, Italy and Spain supplied acute and convalescent COVID-19 samples. The cDNA or gDNA used as material had been derived from T cells, B-cell-depleted T cells, or PBMCs.

As handled by the study authors: Estimates of nucleated cell counts were drawn from the amplification of reference gene primers. Clones were sequenced by immunoSEQ multiplex PCR, and TCRdb holds only the in-frame ones, with some missing. V, J and clone size reflect that table, while D and trimming were determined from the DNA. The data hold some 200,000 clones, with roughly 84% observed a single time. The V gene's germline CDR1 is MNHEY and CDR2 SVGAGI. The CDR3 totals 15 residues. Trimming pared 5 bases from V and 5 bases from J, leaving 18 bases between. Source material: peripheral blood. The chain combines TRBV6-5 with TRBJ1-1; perhaps TRBD1 as D (5 bases). The receptor was derived from a woman aged 55-75 years with acute or convalescent COVID-19. CDR3 sequence reads: CASSTEDSETTEAFF. The DNA of the CDR3 is TGTGCCAGCAGTACGGAAGACAGTGAAACAACTGAAGCTTTCTTT.